A selection of T cell receptor beta chains follows, all from one sample in a study of blood T cells in healthy people across ages. MiXCR was run by TCRdb on the 5' RACE reads, yielding one entry per CDR3 protein. The repertoire holds 1 million or so distinct CDR3 sequences, with 35% to 50% as singletons. Sequenced sample: blood. Receptor source: an older woman in good health. Both conserved end residues are part of each CDR3. The D gene is left open where the match is weak. Where a row states a size, it is once, few, many or the class of an expanded clone; other rows omit it.

d_gene | abundance | len | j_gene | v_gene | CDR3nt | CDR3aa
. | . | 12 | TRBJ1-6 | TRBV28 | TGTGCCAGCAGTCCGGAAAATTCACCCCTCCACTTT | CASSPENSPLHF
TRBD1 | . | 14 | TRBJ1-2 | TRBV6-5 | TGTGCCAGCAGACGAGACACAGGGGGTGAGGGCTACACCTTC | CASRRDTGGEGYTF
TRBD2 | . | 14 | TRBJ2-1 | TRBV29-1 | TGCAGCGTTGGACTAGCGGGAGCCATAAATGAGCAGTTCTTC | CSVGLAGAINEQFF
TRBD2 | few | 21 | TRBJ2-7 | TRBV7-2 | TGTGCCAGCAGCGCAATAGCCCCGGGGCTAGCGGGACCTCCGAGCTCCTACGAGCAGTACTTC | CASSAIAPGLAGPPSSYEQYF
TRBD1 | few | 15 | TRBJ2-1 | TRBV10-3 | TGTGCCATCAGTGAGTGGGACAGGGGGAGGCTCAGCAAGTTCTTC | CAISEWDRGRLSKFF
. | . | 13 | TRBJ2-3 | TRBV6-1 | TGTGCCAGCAGTGAAGGTACACGTCAGCGGCAGTATTTT | CASSEGTRQRQYF
TRBD2 | few | 19 | TRBJ2-7 | TRBV12-5 | TGTGCTAGTGGTTTGCCAACCTCTGGGACTAGCGGGAGTAAGTACGAGCAGTACTTC | CASGLPTSGTSGSKYEQYF
. | . | 13 | TRBJ1-1 | TRBV5-1 | TGCGCCAGCACCCTAGGTGGGGACACTGAAGCTTTCTTT | CASTLGGDTEAFF
TRBD1 | . | 14 | TRBJ1-6 | TRBV2 | TGTGCCAGCAAAAAAGACAGGGGAACTTCACCCCTCCACTTT | CASKKDRGTSPLHF
. | . | 15 | TRBJ2-1 | TRBV24-1 | TGTGCCACCAGTGACTCCCTTCGGGGTTACAATGAGCAGTTCTTC | CATSDSLRGYNEQFF
. | . | 13 | TRBJ2-3 | TRBV7-3 | TGTGCCAGCAGCTCGACCCCCGGGGATACGCAGTATTTT | CASSSTPGDTQYF
. | . | 13 | TRBJ2-7 | TRBV10-3 | TGTGCCATTAAGAGAAGCTCCTACAATGAGCAGTACTTC | CAIKRSSYNEQYF